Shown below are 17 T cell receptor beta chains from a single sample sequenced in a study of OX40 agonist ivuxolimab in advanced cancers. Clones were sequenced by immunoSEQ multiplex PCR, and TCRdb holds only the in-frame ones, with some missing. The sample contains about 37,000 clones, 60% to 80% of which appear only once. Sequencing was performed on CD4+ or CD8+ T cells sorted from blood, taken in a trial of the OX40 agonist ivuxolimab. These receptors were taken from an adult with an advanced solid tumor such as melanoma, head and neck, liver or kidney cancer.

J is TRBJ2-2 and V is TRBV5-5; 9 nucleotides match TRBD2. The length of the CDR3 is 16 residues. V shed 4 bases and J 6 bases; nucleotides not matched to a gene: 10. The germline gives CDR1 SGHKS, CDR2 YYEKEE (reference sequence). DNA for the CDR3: TGTGCCAGCAGCCCTCGAGCGGGAGGACGGGCCGGGGAGCTGTTTTTT. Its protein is CASSPRAGGRAGELFF. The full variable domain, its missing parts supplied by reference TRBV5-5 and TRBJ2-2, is DAGVTQSPTHLIKTRGQQVTLRCSPISGHKSVSWYQQVLGQGPQFIFQYYEKEERGRGNFPDRFSARQFPNYSSELNVNALLLGDSALYLCASSPRAGGRAGELFFGEGSRLTVL.

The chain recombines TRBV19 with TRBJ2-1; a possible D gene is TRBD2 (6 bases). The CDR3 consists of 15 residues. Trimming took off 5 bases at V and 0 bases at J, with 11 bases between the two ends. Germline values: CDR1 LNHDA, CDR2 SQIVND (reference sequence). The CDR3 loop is CASSRDGSSYNEQFF. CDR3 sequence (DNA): TGTGCCAGTAGTCGGGACGGGAGCTCCTACAATGAGCAGTTCTTC.

Written as DNA, the CDR3 is TGTGCCAGCAGCCGATGGACAGGCCAAGAGACCCAGTACTTC. Amino acid sequence: CASSRWTGQETQYF. The gene calls are TRBV5-6 and TRBJ2-5, with TRBD1 matching 7 bases. Trimming removed 4 bases from V and 1 base from J; junction bases left unmatched: 4. The length of the CDR3 is 14 residues. Germline CDR1 and CDR2: SGHDT and YYEEEE.

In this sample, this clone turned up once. The CDR3 region is CASSYDRDKAEAFF. DNA for the CDR3: TGTGCCAGCAGCTACGACAGGGATAAGGCTGAAGCTTTCTTT. The V call is TRBV7-9, the J call TRBJ1-1; 7 bases match TRBD1. The V gene end was trimmed by 4 bases and the J gene end by 6 bases; junction bases not matched to a gene: 8. This CDR3 region has 14 residues. Germline values: CDR1 SEHNR, CDR2 FQNEAQ (reference sequence).

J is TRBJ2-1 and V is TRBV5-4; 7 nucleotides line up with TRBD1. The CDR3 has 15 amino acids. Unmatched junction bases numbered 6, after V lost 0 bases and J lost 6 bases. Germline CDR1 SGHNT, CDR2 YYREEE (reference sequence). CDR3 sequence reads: CASSLVTGVGNEQFF. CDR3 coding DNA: TGTGCCAGCAGCTTGGTAACAGGGGTCGGCAATGAGCAGTTCTTC. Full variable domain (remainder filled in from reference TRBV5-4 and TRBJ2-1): ETGVTQSPTHLIKTRGQQVTLRCSSQSGHNTVSWYQQALGQGPQFIFQYYREEENGRGNFPPRFSGLQFPNYSSELNVNALELDDSALYLCASSLVTGVGNEQFFGPGTRLTVL.

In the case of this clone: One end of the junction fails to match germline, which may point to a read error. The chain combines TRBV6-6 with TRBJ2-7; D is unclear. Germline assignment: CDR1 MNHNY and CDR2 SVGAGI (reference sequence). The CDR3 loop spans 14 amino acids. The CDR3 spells CASTGSSVSNEQYF. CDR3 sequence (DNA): TGTGCCAGCACCGGGTCATCCGTCTCCAACGAGCAGTACTTC.

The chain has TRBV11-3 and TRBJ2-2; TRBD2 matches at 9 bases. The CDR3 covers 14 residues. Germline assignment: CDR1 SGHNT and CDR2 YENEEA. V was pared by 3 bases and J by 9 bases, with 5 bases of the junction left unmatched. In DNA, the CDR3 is TGTGCCAGCAGCTTGAGTAGCGGGAGCCGGGAGCTGTTTTTT. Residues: CASSLSSGSRELFF.

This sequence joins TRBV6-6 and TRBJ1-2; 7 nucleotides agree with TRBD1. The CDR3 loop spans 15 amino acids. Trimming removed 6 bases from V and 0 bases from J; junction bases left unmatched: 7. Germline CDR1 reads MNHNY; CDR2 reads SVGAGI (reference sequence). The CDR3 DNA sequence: TGTGCCAGCAGCCGGGACAGCAGGTCTAACTATGGCTACACCTTC. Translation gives CASSRDSRSNYGYTF.

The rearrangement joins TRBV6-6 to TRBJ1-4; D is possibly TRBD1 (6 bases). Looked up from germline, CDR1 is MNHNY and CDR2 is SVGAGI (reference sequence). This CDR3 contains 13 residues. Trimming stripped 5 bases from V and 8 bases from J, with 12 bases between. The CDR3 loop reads CASSIGGWEKLFF. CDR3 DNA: TGTGCCAGCAGTATCGGGGGCTGGGAAAAACTGTTTTTT.

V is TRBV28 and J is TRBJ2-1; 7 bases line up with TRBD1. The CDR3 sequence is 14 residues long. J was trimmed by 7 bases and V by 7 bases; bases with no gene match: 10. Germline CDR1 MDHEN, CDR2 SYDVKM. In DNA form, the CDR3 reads TGTGCCAGCACCTTTGCCGGGACAGCTAATGAGCAGTTCTTC. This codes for CASTFAGTANEQFF. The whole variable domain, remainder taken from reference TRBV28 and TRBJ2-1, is DVKVTQSSRYLVKRTGEKVFLECVQDMDHENMFWYRQDPGLGLRLIYFSYDVKMKEKGDIPEGYSVSREKKERFSLILESASTNQTSMYLCASTFAGTANEQFFGPGTRLTVL.

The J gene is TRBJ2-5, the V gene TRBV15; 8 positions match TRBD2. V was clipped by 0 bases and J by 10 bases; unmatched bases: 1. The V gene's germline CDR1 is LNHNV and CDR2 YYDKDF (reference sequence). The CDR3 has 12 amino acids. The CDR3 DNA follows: TGTGCCACCAGCAGAGACGGGGGGGGCCAGTACTTC. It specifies CATSRDGGGQYF.

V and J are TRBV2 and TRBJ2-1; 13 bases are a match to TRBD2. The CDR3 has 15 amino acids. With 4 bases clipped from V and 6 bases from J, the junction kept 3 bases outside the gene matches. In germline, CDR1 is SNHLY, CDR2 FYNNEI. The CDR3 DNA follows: TGTGCCAGCAGTGGGGGACTAGCGGGAATCAATGAGCAGTTCTTC. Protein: CASSGGLAGINEQFF.

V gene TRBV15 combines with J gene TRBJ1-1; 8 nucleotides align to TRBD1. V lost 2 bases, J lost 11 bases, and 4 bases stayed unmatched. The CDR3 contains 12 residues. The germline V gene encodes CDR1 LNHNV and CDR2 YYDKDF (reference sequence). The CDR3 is CATSRLGDRAFF. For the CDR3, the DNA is TGTGCCACCAGCAGACTTGGGGACAGGGCTTTCTTT.

The CDR3 protein is CASSVVYHGDSLTDTQYF. The CDR3 DNA sequence: TGTGCCAGCAGCGTAGTATATCATGGGGACAGCTTAACAGATACGCAGTATTTT. The rearrangement uses TRBV9 and TRBJ2-3; TRBD1 matches at 7 bases. The V and J ends lost 0 bases and 3 bases, in that order; junction bases with no gene match: 13. The CDR3 consists of 18 residues. Germline V gene lookup returns CDR1 SGDLS and CDR2 YYNGEE. The whole variable domain, filled in from reference TRBV9 and TRBJ2-3, reads DSGVTQTPKHLITATGQRVTLRCSPRSGDLSVYWYQQSLDQGLQFLIQYYNGEERAKGNILERFSAQQFPDLHSELNLSSLELGDSALYFCASSVVYHGDSLTDTQYFGPGTRLTVL.

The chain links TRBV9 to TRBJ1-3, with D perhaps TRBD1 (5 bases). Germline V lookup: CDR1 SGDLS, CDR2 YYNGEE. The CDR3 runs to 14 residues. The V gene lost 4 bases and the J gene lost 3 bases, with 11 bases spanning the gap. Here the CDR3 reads CASSPRDGGNTIYF. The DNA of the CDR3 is TGTGCCAGCAGCCCACGGGACGGTGGAAACACCATATATTTT.

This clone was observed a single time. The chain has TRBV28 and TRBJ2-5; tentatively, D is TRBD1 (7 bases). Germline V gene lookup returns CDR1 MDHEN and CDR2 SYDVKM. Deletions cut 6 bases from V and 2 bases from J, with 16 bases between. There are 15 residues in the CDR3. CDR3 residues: CASRGSRGEQETQYF. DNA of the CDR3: TGTGCCAGCAGGGGTTCCAGGGGGGAGCAAGAGACCCAGTACTTC.

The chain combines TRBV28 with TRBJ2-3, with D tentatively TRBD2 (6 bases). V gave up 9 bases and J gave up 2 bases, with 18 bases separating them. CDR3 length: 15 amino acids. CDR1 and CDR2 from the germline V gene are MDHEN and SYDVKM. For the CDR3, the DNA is TGTGCCAGTTCCCCCCCGGGAGTGAACACAGATACGCAGTATTTT. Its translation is CASSPPGVNTDTQYF.